Listed below are T cell receptor beta chains from one sample, sequenced in a study of blood T cell repertoires in COVID-19. Sequencing used immunoSEQ multiplex PCR; TCRdb keeps in-frame clones, though not all of them. The repertoire holds about 89,000 clones, with 75% to 90% as singletons. The sample comprised peripheral blood. These receptor sequences come from a woman over 75 with acute or convalescent COVID-19. The CDR3 runs from the conserved cysteine through the conserved F or W. The D gene is left open where the match is weak. Expanded clones are given a class, and other clones once, few, many or no size at all.

D | size | J | V | CDR3 | DNA
TRBD1 | - | TRBJ1-6 | TRBV7-2 | CASSAGTVYNSPLHF | TGTGCCAGCAGCGCAGGGACAGTATATAATTCACCCCTCCACTTT
- | - | TRBJ2-5 | TRBV2 | CASSEAEEGAQETQYF | TGTGCCAGCAGTGAAGCAGAGGAGGGGGCCCAAGAGACCCAGTACTTC
TRBD1 | few | TRBJ1-2 | TRBV29-1 | CSAGQGEYGYTF | TGCAGCGCCGGACAGGGGGAATATGGCTACACCTTC
TRBD1 | - | TRBJ1-2 | TRBV25-1 | CASSPRTGMGGYTF | TGTGCCAGCAGCCCAAGGACAGGGATGGGGGGCTACACCTTC
- | - | TRBJ1-3 | TRBV6-5 | CASYIFGDTGNTIYF | TGTGCCAGCTATATTTTTGGGGACACTGGAAACACCATATATTTT
- | - | TRBJ1-5 | TRBV30 | CAWSRLRVGGNQPQHF | TGTGCCTGGAGTCGCCTAAGGGTCGGGGGCAATCAGCCCCAGCATTTT
- | - | TRBJ2-2 | TRBV7-9 | CASSPSRPGELFF | TGTGCCAGCAGCCCTAGCAGGCCCGGGGAGCTGTTTTTT
TRBD2 | - | TRBJ2-1 | TRBV7-8 | CASSQRLAGYNEQFF | TGTGCCAGCAGCCAACGACTAGCGGGTTACAATGAGCAGTTCTTC
TRBD1 | - | TRBJ2-3 | TRBV5-5 | CASSLLGGADTQYF | TGTGCCAGCAGCTTGTTAGGGGGCGCAGATACGCAGTATTTT
TRBD1 | - | TRBJ1-1 | TRBV18 | CASSPDRGSAFF | TGTGCCAGCTCACCAGACAGGGGCTCGGCTTTCTTT
TRBD1 | - | TRBJ1-2 | TRBV29-1 | CSGVQGDYGYTF | TGCAGCGGGGTACAGGGGGACTATGGCTACACCTTC
- | - | TRBJ2-3 | TRBV2 | CASSKIAVFSTDTQYF | TGTGCCAGCAGTAAAATAGCGGTCTTTAGCACAGATACGCAGTATTTT
- | once | TRBJ2-1 | TRBV4-1 | CASSPREHGNEQFF | TGCGCCAGCAGCCCTCGGGAGCACGGTAATGAGCAGTTCTTC
TRBD2 | few | TRBJ2-2 | TRBV7-9 | CASSPSSGRAADGELFF | TGTGCCAGCAGCCCGAGTAGCGGGAGGGCCGCGGACGGGGAGCTGTTTTTT
TRBD1 | - | TRBJ1-3 | TRBV7-6 | CASSLTGNSGNTIYF | TGTGCCAGCAGCTTGACAGGGAACTCTGGAAACACCATATATTTT
TRBD2 | - | TRBJ2-2 | TRBV5-1 | CASKGLAGTGELFF | TGCGCCAGTAAGGGACTAGCGGGCACCGGGGAGCTGTTTTTT
- | - | TRBJ2-5 | TRBV5-1 | CASSLTAKETQYF | TGCGCCAGCAGCTTGACCGCTAAAGAGACCCAGTACTTC
- | - | TRBJ1-6 | TRBV6-5 | CACSPRTVNNSPLHF | TGTGCCTGCAGCCCCAGGACAGTCAATAATTCACCCCTCCACTTT
- | - | TRBJ2-2 | TRBV5-3 | CARGPAETSGELFF | TGTGCCAGAGGCCCGGCCGAGACATCCGGGGAGCTGTTTTTT
TRBD1 | few | TRBJ1-2 | TRBV7-9 | CASRRDRGGYGYTF | TGTGCCAGCAGAAGGGACAGGGGTGGCTATGGCTACACCTTC
- | - | TRBJ2-5 | TRBV5-1 | CASSLLPGHQQETQYF | TGCGCCAGCAGCTTGTTGCCCGGACACCAACAAGAGACCCAGTACTTC
TRBD1 | few | TRBJ1-3 | TRBV4-2 | CASSPGFTGVKDTIYF | TGTGCCAGCAGCCCAGGGTTTACAGGGGTAAAGGACACCATATATTTT
TRBD1 | - | TRBJ1-2 | TRBV9 | CASSVWDRRNYTF | TGTGCCAGCAGCGTTTGGGACAGAAGAAACTACACCTTC
TRBD2 | - | TRBJ2-1 | TRBV11-3 | CASSPRGGRAVDEQFF | TGTGCCAGCAGCCCCAGGGGCGGGAGGGCTGTGGATGAGCAGTTCTTC
TRBD1 | - | TRBJ1-2 | TRBV18 | CASSPPGGQGLNYGYTF | TGTGCCAGCTCACCACCGGGGGGACAGGGGCTTAACTATGGCTACACCTTC
TRBD1 | - | TRBJ1-1 | TRBV19 | CASTLTGAFNTEAFF | TGTGCCAGTACCTTGACAGGGGCCTTCAACACTGAAGCTTTCTTT
TRBD1 | - | TRBJ2-5 | TRBV2 | CASSENRGVEETQYF | TGTGCCAGCAGTGAAAACAGGGGGGTCGAAGAGACCCAGTACTTC
TRBD1 | once | TRBJ1-1 | TRBV6-6 | CASSPKGQAMNTEAFF | TGTGCCAGCAGTCCTAAGGGACAGGCTATGAACACTGAAGCTTTCTTT
TRBD1 | - | TRBJ1-3 | TRBV30 | CAWDRGPGNTIYF | TGTGCCTGGGACAGGGGGCCTGGAAACACCATATATTTT
TRBD2 | - | TRBJ2-5 | TRBV24-1 | CATSDGAGGRGTQYF | TGTGCCACCAGTGATGGAGCGGGGGGGCGAGGGACCCAGTACTTC
- | - | TRBJ2-2 | TRBV5-1 | CASSLPAGTGELFF | TGCGCCAGCAGCTTGCCTGCGGGCACCGGGGAGCTGTTTTTT
- | - | TRBJ1-3 | TRBV5-6 | CASTQGNLRGNTIYF | TGTGCCAGCACTCAGGGCAATCTTCGTGGAAACACCATATATTTT